This entry concerns a single T cell receptor beta chain. This sample was included in a study of blood T cell repertoires in COVID-19. V shed 4 bases and J 0 bases; nucleotides not matched to a gene: 4. The CDR3 is 15 residues long. Germline CDR1 reads SEHNR; CDR2 reads FQNEAQ (reference sequence). Repertoires were generated with immunoSEQ multiplex PCR, while TCRdb's copy carries only in-frame clones and drops some. The table shows roughly 100,000 clones, with approximately 81% occurring only once. The TCR sequence derives from a woman aged 70 to 79 with active or convalescent COVID-19. The chain carries TRBV7-9 and TRBJ2-3; TRBD2 aligns across 7 bases. The sequenced sample consisted of peripheral blood. The CDR3 loop is CASSSRAGSTDTQYF. The DNA of the CDR3 is TGTGCCAGCAGCTCACGAGCGGGAAGCACAGATACGCAGTATTTT.